The next 29 T cell receptor beta chains were all read from a single sample in a study of CD8+ T cells in alopecia areata. Sequencing templates came from extracted RNA that was reverse transcribed into cDNA. The assay was immunoSEQ multiplex PCR, and TCRdb's table has in-frame clones only and misses some. Among approximately 150,000 clones listed, roughly 50% were seen once. Sample: CD4+ T cells sorted from blood. The receptors come from a human donor with alopecia areata.

Turning to this clone: At one boundary the junction diverges from the germline segment, which might be a read error. V and J are TRBV27 and TRBJ1-1, with D hard to call. In germline, CDR1 is MNHEY, CDR2 SMNVEV (reference sequence). This CDR3 is built from 13 residues. The CDR3 reads CASGLDMALEAFF. DNA for the CDR3: TGTGCCAGCGGTTTAGACATGGCGCTCGAAGCTTTCTTT.

This clone came up a few times. The J gene is TRBJ2-1, the V gene TRBV4-1; D possibly corresponds to TRBD2 (6 bases). The CDR3 runs to 17 residues. Looked up from germline, CDR1 is MGHRA and CDR2 is YSYEKL. Trimming shortened V by 0 bases and J by 5 bases, and 17 bases separated the two germline ends. The CDR3 protein is CASSQERSGWDNNEQFF. CDR3 DNA sequence: TGCGCCAGCAGCCAAGAACGGAGCGGGTGGGATAACAATGAGCAGTTCTTC.

This clone occurred a few times. V is TRBV4-1 and J is TRBJ2-7, with 11 nucleotides matching TRBD2. Germline loops: CDR1 MGHRA, CDR2 YSYEKL. Trimming removed 0 bases from V and 4 bases from J; junction bases left unmatched: 5. The CDR3 loop spans 16 amino acids. In DNA, the CDR3 is TGCGCCAGCAGCCAAGAAGTCACTAGCGGGAGTTACGAGCAGTACTTC. It codes for CASSQEVTSGSYEQYF.

The V and J genes are TRBV11-3 and TRBJ2-2; D remains unclear. The CDR3 covers 13 residues. Between the trimmed V and J ends, which lost 3 bases and 5 bases, there was a span of 7 bases. Germline-derived CDR1 and CDR2 are SGHNT and YENEEA. CDR3 region: CASSLRETGELFF. DNA for the CDR3: TGTGCCAGCAGCTTGAGAGAAACCGGGGAGCTGTTTTTT.

On this clone: The same CDR3 also results from other DNA sequences found in this sample. The chain recombines TRBV29-1 with TRBJ2-7; TRBD1 aligns across 8 bases. Looked up from germline, CDR1 is SQVTM and CDR2 is ANQGSEA. The junction had 3 bases not matched to a gene; V was cut back by 4 bases and J by 4 bases. There are 12 residues in the CDR3. The CDR3 spells CSVGTGIYEQYF. The CDR3 DNA follows: TGCAGCGTTGGGACAGGGATTTACGAGCAGTACTTC.

The V and J genes are TRBV28 and TRBJ2-3, with unresolved D. V gave up 6 bases and J gave up 2 bases, with 6 bases separating them. The CDR3 consists of 12 residues. Germline loops: CDR1 MDHEN, CDR2 SYDVKM. In DNA form, the CDR3 reads TGTGCCAGCAGATCAACCACAGATACGCAGTATTTT. As protein: CASRSTTDTQYF.

The table lists this clone with a few counts. The CDR3 is CASSHGQGAADTQYF. DNA of the CDR3: TGCGCCAGCAGCCACGGACAGGGGGCCGCAGATACGCAGTATTTT. V is TRBV5-1 and J is TRBJ2-3; 11 nucleotides align to TRBD1. The CDR3 runs 15 residues. Germline assignment: CDR1 SGHRS and CDR2 YFSETQ. Trimming at V came to 4 bases and at J to 4 bases, leaving 5 bases not matched to a gene.

The V gene is TRBV7-2, the J gene TRBJ2-1; 7 bases line up with TRBD2. Germline V CDR1 and CDR2: SGHTA, FQGNSA. This CDR3 contains 17 residues. The V segment lost 1 base and the J segment 5 bases; nucleotides outside the gene matches: 11. In nucleotides, the CDR3 is TGTGCCAGCAGCTTAGTCGGTGGGCAGGGAGGGAACAATGAGCAGTTCTTC. This encodes CASSLVGGQGGNNEQFF.

The V and J genes are TRBV6-6 and TRBJ2-1; D may match TRBD1 or TRBD2 (5 bases each). V was trimmed by 2 bases and J by 6 bases, leaving 11 bases between them. This CDR3 comprises 14 residues. Germline V lookup: CDR1 MNHNY, CDR2 SVGAGI (reference sequence). CDR3 sequence reads: CASSYRVGGNEQFF. The CDR3, as DNA: TGTGCCAGCAGTTACCGGGTTGGGGGCAATGAGCAGTTCTTC.

In this sample, this clone turned up a few times. The rearrangement joins TRBV27 to TRBJ2-3; either TRBD1 or TRBD2 may supply D (5 bases each). V shed 4 bases and J shed 3 bases, with 17 bases lying between them. CDR1 is MNHEY and CDR2 is SMNVEV in the germline V gene (reference sequence). The CDR3 is made up of 16 amino acids. The CDR3 nucleotides read TGTGCCAGCAGTTGGGGGTCCGAGGTTGGGACAGATACGCAGTATTTT. Its translation: CASSWGSEVGTDTQYF.

The table lists this clone with a few counts. The V and J genes are TRBV7-9 and TRBJ1-1, with 7 bases matching TRBD1. The germline V gene encodes CDR1 SEHNR and CDR2 FQNEAQ (reference sequence). This CDR3 comprises 13 residues. V was clipped by 3 bases and J by 11 bases; unmatched bases: 9. The CDR3 loop reads CASSFGIDRAAFF. In DNA, the CDR3 is TGTGCCAGCAGCTTTGGGATCGACAGGGCGGCTTTCTTT.

The rearrangement links TRBV28 to TRBJ1-2; weak D call: TRBD1 (5 bases). The CDR3 is made up of 12 amino acids. Germline values: CDR1 MDHEN, CDR2 SYDVKM. Trimming removed 6 bases at V and 8 bases at J, with 13 bases between. The CDR3 loop reads CASRYKGLGYTF. The CDR3 DNA reads TGTGCCAGCAGGTACAAGGGGCTAGGCTACACCTTC.

This sequence joins TRBV29-1 and TRBJ1-5; no reliable D call. Germline CDR1 is SQVTM and CDR2 is ANQGSEA. This CDR3 spans 13 amino acids. The V end was cut by 3 bases, the J end by 0 bases, with 6 bases between. CDR3 residues: CSVDWYSNQPQHF. The CDR3 DNA follows: TGCAGCGTTGATTGGTATAGCAATCAGCCCCAGCATTTT.

This clone was seen just once. Other DNA sequences in this sample translate to the same CDR3. This sequence joins TRBV29-1 and TRBJ1-5, with 9 bases aligning to TRBD1. Germline assignment: CDR1 SQVTM and CDR2 ANQGSEA. This CDR3 has 13 residues. J gave up 4 bases and V 6 bases, and 4 bases lay outside the gene matches. CDR3 region: CSVSGTGNQPQHF. CDR3 nucleotides: TGCAGCGTCTCCGGGACAGGGAATCAGCCCCAGCATTTT.

The sample holds a few counts of this clone. V usage is TRBV29-1 and J usage is TRBJ2-3; 15 nucleotides match TRBD2. The junction had 2 bases not matched to a gene; V was cut back by 7 bases and J by 3 bases. Germline assignment: CDR1 SQVTM and CDR2 ANQGSEA. The length of the CDR3 is 14 residues. CDR3 protein: CSEGTSGRTDTQYF. CDR3 DNA sequence: TGCAGCGAGGGGACTAGCGGGAGGACAGATACGCAGTATTTT.

The gene calls are TRBV6-6 and TRBJ1-1; 7 bases fit TRBD1. Germline V gene data show CDR1 as MNHNY and CDR2 as SVGAGI (reference sequence). V lost 4 bases and J lost 2; bases outside the gene matches: 10. The CDR3 is made up of 16 amino acids. The CDR3 DNA reads as TGTGCCAGCAGTTCTCAACAGGGGAGGGGAAACACTGAAGCTTTCTTT. Translated: CASSSQQGRGNTEAFF.

CDR3 coding DNA: TGTGCCAGCAGTGAGCAACACTCCGTGGGATGGGGCTACACCTTC. Protein: CASSEQHSVGWGYTF. The chain is built from TRBV6-6 and TRBJ1-2; D remains ambiguous. V gave up 5 bases and J gave up 8 bases, with 21 bases separating them. Germline lookup yields CDR1 MNHNY and CDR2 SVGAGI (reference sequence). The CDR3 is 15 amino acids.

The chain couples TRBV29-1 to TRBJ2-5; 7 positions match TRBD1. The V segment lost 4 bases and the J segment 2 bases; nucleotides outside the gene matches: 10. The CDR3 extends over 15 amino acids. Per the germline V gene, CDR1 is SQVTM and CDR2 is ANQGSEA. The CDR3 region is CSVARPGTEQETQYF. CDR3 nucleotide sequence: TGCAGCGTTGCCCGACCCGGGACAGAACAAGAGACCCAGTACTTC. Complete variable domain (other parts from reference TRBV29-1 and TRBJ2-5): SAVISQKPSRDICQRGTSLTIQCQVDSQVTMMFWYRQQPGQSLTLIATANQGSEATYESGFVIDKFPISRPNLTFSTLTVSNMSPEDSSIYLCSVARPGTEQETQYFGPGTRLLVL.

Regarding this clone: Other DNA sequences from this sample encode an identical CDR3 as well. V gene TRBV29-1 combines with J gene TRBJ2-2; 7 nucleotides line up with TRBD2. The length of the CDR3 is 13 residues. Trimming took 6 bases from V and 2 from J; bases not matched to a gene: 3. The germline CDR1 and CDR2 sequences are SQVTM and ANQGSEA. For the CDR3, the DNA is TGCAGCGTGAGCGGGGCTAACACCGGGGAGCTGTTTTTT. Amino acid sequence: CSVSGANTGELFF.

This chain joins TRBV5-1 and TRBJ1-2; D possibly corresponds to TRBD1 (5 bases). V lost 4 bases, J lost 3 bases, and 13 bases lay in between. Germline-derived CDR1 and CDR2 are SGHRS and YFSETQ. This CDR3 contains 14 residues. The CDR3 sequence is CASSPAWGDYGYTF. The CDR3 coding sequence is TGCGCCAGCAGCCCAGCCTGGGGGGACTATGGCTACACCTTC.

The rearrangement uses TRBV28 and TRBJ2-7, with a possible D match to TRBD1 (7 bases). CDR1 is MDHEN and CDR2 is SYDVKM in the germline V gene. This CDR3 is built from 15 residues. V was shortened by 4 bases and J by 1 base, with 14 bases between the two germline ends. CDR3 residues: CASSSSGGISYEQYF. The CDR3 coding sequence is TGTGCCAGCAGTTCTTCAGGGGGGATTTCCTACGAGCAGTACTTC.

The sample holds a few counts of this clone. V is TRBV29-1 and J is TRBJ2-7; 12 bases line up with TRBD2. V trimming: 4 bases; J trimming: 12 bases; junction bases outside the gene matches: 4. The germline V gene encodes CDR1 SQVTM and CDR2 ANQGSEA. The length of the CDR3 is 11 residues. CDR3 loop: CSVASGRAWYF. In DNA, the CDR3 is TGCAGCGTTGCTAGCGGGAGGGCCTGGTACTTC.

The V gene is TRBV7-2, the J gene TRBJ2-7; 10 bases are a match to TRBD2. The CDR3 runs to 16 residues. Trimming took 4 bases from V and 1 from J; bases not matched to a gene: 7. Per the germline V gene, CDR1 is SGHTA and CDR2 is FQGNSA. CDR3 amino acids: CASSSHGLADSYEQYF. CDR3 nucleotides: TGTGCCAGCAGCTCACACGGACTAGCGGATTCCTACGAGCAGTACTTC.

The chain couples TRBV14 to TRBJ1-2; 9 bases line up with TRBD1. The V and J ends lost 4 bases and 2 bases, in that order; junction bases with no gene match: 2. This CDR3 comprises 14 residues. CDR1 is SGHDN, CDR2 FVKESK, per germline. The CDR3: CASSRGQGNYGYTF. CDR3 bases: TGTGCCAGCAGCCGAGGACAGGGGAACTATGGCTACACCTTC.

In this sample, this clone turned up a few times. This chain links TRBV15 with TRBJ2-1; TRBD2 aligns across 11 bases. The CDR3 extends over 15 amino acids. Looked up from germline, CDR1 is LNHNV and CDR2 is YYDKDF (reference sequence). J lost 9 bases, V lost 4 bases, and 8 bases had no gene match. For the CDR3, the DNA is TGTGCCACCAGCACAATAGCGGGAGGGCCGATTGAGCAGTTCTTC. Translating gives CATSTIAGGPIEQFF.

This clone was detected a few times. The V gene is TRBV29-1, the J gene TRBJ1-1; D call uncertain. The V and J ends lost 7 bases and 0 bases respectively, with 15 bases between them. Germline V gene data show CDR1 as SQVTM and CDR2 as ANQGSEA. The CDR3 contains 14 residues. The CDR3 coding sequence is TGCAGCGCCTGGCAGGAGCCATTGAACACTGAAGCTTTCTTT. It codes for CSAWQEPLNTEAFF.

In its sample, this clone was seen a few times. The chain couples TRBV2 to TRBJ2-5; weak D call: TRBD2 (5 bases). This CDR3 has 13 amino acids. Germline CDR1 SNHLY, CDR2 FYNNEI. V dropped 7 bases and J dropped 1 base, with 10 bases sitting between them. The CDR3 loop is CASIPGVQETQYF. In DNA form, the CDR3 reads TGTGCCAGCATACCCGGGGTCCAAGAGACCCAGTACTTC.

The chain carries TRBV7-2 and TRBJ2-5; D is possibly TRBD2 (7 bases). Germline V gene lookup returns CDR1 SGHTA and CDR2 FQGNSA. This CDR3 comprises 14 residues. Trimming removed 7 bases from V and 0 bases from J, with 12 bases in between. Here the CDR3 reads CASKRGGYQETQYF. The CDR3 DNA sequence: TGTGCCAGCAAGAGGGGGGGATACCAAGAGACCCAGTACTTC.

The V and J genes are TRBV23-1 and TRBJ1-2; 10 nucleotides agree with TRBD1. TRBV23-1 is an open reading frame, and its role is uncertain. Losses at the gene ends were 3 bases for V and 5 bases for J; bases not matched to a gene: 3. The length of the CDR3 is 14 residues. The DNA of the CDR3 is TGCGCCAGCAGTCATCGGGACAGGGGATATGGCTACACCTTC. Translated, it gives CASSHRDRGYGYTF.